Presented here are 22 T cell receptor beta chains from one specimen sequenced in a study of human T cells and chemical hapten exposure. Time point here: patch test 1, 2 weeks after DPC sensitization. The treatment was: therapeutic diphenylcyclopropenone sensitization with weekly scalp DPC. TCRdb reprocessed the RACE reads with MiXCR, giving one entry per CDR3 protein. The sample lists some 350,000 distinct CDR3 sequences; about 7% were seen once. The sample here was whole blood, taken in connection with sensitization to the hapten diphenylcyclopropenone (DPC). These receptors all come from a woman younger than 35 with alopecia areata. Some clones in this sample may be carry-over from other donors' samples.

The chain employs TRBV29-1 and TRBJ1-1; TRBD1 aligns across 7 bases. The CDR3 is 12 amino acids. V shed 6 bases and J 11 bases; nucleotides not matched to a gene: 12. Per the germline V gene, CDR1 is SQVTM and CDR2 is ANQGSEA. The CDR3 spells CSVATHRGGAFF. In DNA form, the CDR3 reads TGCAGCGTGGCCACTCACAGGGGAGGGGCTTTCTTT.

The chain has TRBV6-2 or TRBV6-3 and TRBJ2-3; 8 bases are a match to TRBD2. The length of the CDR3 is 14 residues. Germline lookup yields CDR1 MNHEY and CDR2 SVGEGT. V shed 4 bases and J 5 bases; nucleotides not matched to a gene: 5. Written as DNA, the CDR3 is TGTGCCAGCAGTTGGTCACTAGCGGAAGATACGCAGTATTTT. Translating gives CASSWSLAEDTQYF.

This clonotype has more than one count but fewer than ten. The CDR3 region is CASSPDGEPGYGYTF. CDR3 nucleotides: TGTGCCAGCAGCCCAGACGGGGAACCAGGCTATGGCTACACCTTC. The chain combines TRBV11-1 with TRBJ1-2; D unresolved. CDR1 and CDR2 (germline): SGHAT, FQDESV (reference sequence). Trimming left V 5 bases short and J 4 bases short, with 17 bases between. The CDR3 runs to 15 residues.

The chain carries TRBV3-1 and TRBJ2-7; TRBD1 is a possible D gene (5 bases). V lost 0 bases and J lost 13, with 13 bases in between. CDR3 length: 12 residues. Per the germline V gene, CDR1 is LGHDT and CDR2 is YNNKEL (reference sequence). CDR3 in amino acids: CASSQEEDSPYF. Here the CDR3 DNA reads TGTGCCAGCAGCCAAGAGGAAGACAGTCCTTACTTC.

This clonotype has a count of ten or more. The gene calls are TRBV4-2 and TRBJ1-2, with 9 bases fitting TRBD1. Trimming at V came to 5 bases and at J to 6 bases, leaving 16 bases not matched to a gene. The length of the CDR3 is 17 residues. Germline values: CDR1 LGHNA, CDR2 YNFKEQ. The CDR3 region is CASSSFPGQGSIDGYTF. In DNA, the CDR3 is TGTGCCAGCAGCTCCTTCCCTGGACAGGGGTCTATTGATGGCTACACCTTC.

In its sample, this clonotype was seen many times. The rearrangement joins TRBV11-1 to TRBJ1-1; tentatively, D is TRBD1 (6 bases). Looked up from germline, CDR1 is SGHAT and CDR2 is FQDESV (reference sequence). The V end was cut by 1 base, the J end by 1 base, with 16 bases between. The CDR3 runs to 17 residues. In nucleotides, the CDR3 is TGTGCCAGCAGCTTAGAGTCGTTAGGACAGAAGAACACTGAAGCTTTCTTT. Amino acid sequence: CASSLESLGQKNTEAFF. The full variable domain, rest sourced from reference TRBV11-1 and TRBJ1-1, is EAEVAQSPRYKITEKSQAVAFWCDPISGHATLYWYRQILGQGPELLVQFQDESVVDDSQLPKDRFSAERLKGVDSTLKIQPAELGDSAMYLCASSLESLGQKNTEAFFGQGTRLTVV.

This clonotype has only a few counts. This chain connects TRBV7-2 to TRBJ1-2, with TRBD1 matching over 7 bases. Germline V lookup: CDR1 SGHTA, CDR2 FQGNSA. J gave up 4 bases and V 5 bases, and 13 bases lay outside the gene matches. The CDR3 is made up of 16 amino acids. DNA of the CDR3: TGTGCCAGCAGCCCAACCGGGACAGAGACTACCTATGGCTACACCTTC. Translated: CASSPTGTETTYGYTF. Together with reference TRBV7-2 and TRBJ1-2, the CDR3 gives the full variable domain: GAGVSQSPSNKVTEKGKDVELRCDPISGHTALYWYRQSLGQGLEFLIYFQGNSAPDKSGLPSDRFSAERTGGSVSTLTIQRTQQEDSAVYLCASSPTGTETTYGYTFGSGTRLTVV.

This clonotype was counted only a few times. This chain joins TRBV7-2 and TRBJ2-1; perhaps TRBD1 as D (7 bases). This CDR3 has 18 residues. Germline V lookup: CDR1 SGHTA, CDR2 FQGNSA. V lost 5 bases, J lost 4 bases, and 24 bases lay in between. The DNA for the CDR3 is TGTGCCAGCAGCCCGCCCGGGGTCGGTGCAGGGGGGTACAATGAGCAGTTCTTC. It specifies CASSPPGVGAGGYNEQFF.

This clonotype occurred a few times. This rearrangement joins TRBV4-3 to TRBJ1-5; no firm D call. The CDR3 sequence is 14 residues long. V was trimmed by 0 bases and J by 7 bases, leaving 10 bases between them. The germline gives CDR1 LGHNA, CDR2 YSLEER. Here the CDR3 DNA reads TGCGCCAGCAGCCAAGATCTGAGGGAGCAGCCCCAGCATTTT. This sequence encodes CASSQDLREQPQHF.

This clonotype was found a few times. V and J are TRBV7-2 and TRBJ2-5; D not certain. Germline V gene sequence: CDR1 SGHTA, CDR2 FQGNSA. This CDR3 is 13 amino acids long. V gave up 0 bases and J gave up 3 bases, with 5 bases separating them. This CDR3 is CASSLAAKETQYF. CDR3 DNA: TGTGCCAGCAGCTTAGCTGCTAAAGAGACCCAGTACTTC.

The table lists this clonotype with a few counts. J is TRBJ2-3 and V is TRBV25-1; 7 bases are a match to TRBD1. Germline CDR1 reads MGHDK; CDR2 reads SYGVNS. The ends lost 10 bases at V and 2 bases at J; junction bases unmatched: 6. This CDR3 contains 13 residues. DNA for the CDR3: TGTGCCACCCGGGACAGTTACACAGATACGCAGTATTTT. As protein: CATRDSYTDTQYF.

In its sample, this clonotype was seen a few times. The rearrangement joins TRBV3-1 to TRBJ2-5, with D uncertain. The germline V gene encodes CDR1 LGHDT and CDR2 YNNKEL (reference sequence). Trimming took off 0 bases at V and 2 bases at J, with 19 bases between the two ends. The CDR3 runs 18 residues. CDR3 amino acids: CASSQDLSFRRRQETQYF. CDR3 DNA sequence: TGTGCCAGCAGCCAAGATCTATCGTTTCGGAGACGGCAAGAGACCCAGTACTTC.

The chain combines TRBV3-1 with TRBJ1-2; a weak D match, TRBD1 (5 bases). Trimming pared 6 bases from V and 10 bases from J, leaving 15 bases between. In germline, CDR1 is LGHDT, CDR2 YNNKEL (reference sequence). The CDR3 contains 12 residues. The chain's CDR3 is CASRPGPGDYTF. The CDR3 DNA follows: TGTGCCAGCAGGCCTGGTCCGGGGGACTACACCTTC.

This clonotype occurred a few times. The chain employs TRBV7-2 and TRBJ2-3; 8 bases align to TRBD1. The CDR3 runs 14 residues. V was clipped by 7 bases and J by 4 bases; unmatched bases: 7. CDR1 is SGHTA and CDR2 is FQGNSA in the germline V gene. The DNA for the CDR3 is TGTGCCAGCATCGAGGACAGGGTCGCAGATACGCAGTATTTT. Translation: CASIEDRVADTQYF.

This chain connects TRBV24-1 to TRBJ2-2, with a tentative D call TRBD2 (6 bases). Germline V gene sequence: CDR1 KGHDR, CDR2 SFDVKD. This CDR3 is 19 amino acids long. The V end was cut by 0 bases, the J end by 3 bases, with 19 bases between. CDR3 DNA: TGTGCCACCAGTGATTTGCTGTGGGATCCCCAGCGGGACACCGGGGAGCTGTTTTTT. Residues: CATSDLLWDPQRDTGELFF.

V and J are TRBV27 and TRBJ2-7; TRBD2 is a possible D gene (6 bases). This CDR3 has 13 residues. Germline lookup yields CDR1 MNHEY and CDR2 SMNVEV (reference sequence). The V and J ends lost 2 bases and 3 bases respectively, with 8 bases between them. This CDR3 is CASSLLGGYEQYF. The CDR3, as DNA: TGTGCCAGCAGTTTACTCGGGGGCTACGAGCAGTACTTC.

V is TRBV18 and J is TRBJ1-6; no definite D call. Germline V gene data show CDR1 as KGHSH and CDR2 as LQKENI. The V end was cut by 2 bases, the J end by 0 bases, with 5 bases between. The CDR3 contains 15 residues. The CDR3 DNA is TGTGCCAGCTCACCATACAGCTCCTATAATTCACCCCTCCACTTT. It specifies CASSPYSSYNSPLHF.

This sequence joins TRBV2 and TRBJ1-1, with 8 bases aligning to TRBD1. V was pared by 5 bases and J by 5 bases, with 10 bases of the junction left unmatched. The CDR3 length is 15 residues. The germline V gene encodes CDR1 SNHLY and CDR2 FYNNEI. CDR3 in DNA: TGTGCCAGCAGTCAACCGGGACAGGAAAGGACTGAAGCTTTCTTT. It translates to CASSQPGQERTEAFF.

This chain joins TRBV7-6 and TRBJ1-2; D might be TRBD1 (5 bases). The V and J ends lost 5 bases and 5 bases respectively, with 18 bases between them. The germline V gene encodes CDR1 SGHVS and CDR2 FNYEAQ. The CDR3 is made up of 15 amino acids. CDR3 region: CASSPEARARYGYTF. Written as DNA, the CDR3 is TGTGCCAGCAGCCCGGAGGCCAGGGCGAGGTATGGCTACACCTTC.

Many counts were recorded for this clonotype. The chain has TRBV2 and TRBJ1-5, with D maybe TRBD1 (6 bases). The CDR3 consists of 15 residues. Per germline, CDR1 SNHLY and CDR2 FYNNEI. Trimming removed 7 bases at V and 0 bases at J, with 13 bases between. The CDR3 bases are TGTGCCAGCACCTCGGACAGCTATAGCAATCAGCCCCAGCATTTT. It codes for CASTSDSYSNQPQHF.

This clonotype was found many times. J is TRBJ1-2 and V is TRBV28, with no clear D. Per the germline V gene, CDR1 is MDHEN and CDR2 is SYDVKM. V was clipped by 5 bases and J by 8 bases, with 9 bases between them. The CDR3 has 11 residues. In nucleotides, the CDR3 is TGTGCCAGCAGTGTTCAGAAGGGCTACACCTTC. Translating gives CASSVQKGYTF.

Ten or more counts support this clonotype. This chain joins TRBV6-2 or TRBV6-3 and TRBJ2-2; D could derive from TRBD1 or TRBD2 (6 bases each). Germline assignment: CDR1 MNHEY and CDR2 SVGEGT. This CDR3 has 19 residues. Trimming removed 2 bases at V and 6 bases at J, with 25 bases between. CDR3 sequence: CASSYVGEGGPTKPGELFF. As DNA, the CDR3 is TGTGCCAGCAGTTACGTTGGTGAGGGGGGCCCGACGAAACCCGGGGAGCTGTTTTTT.